These 22 T cell receptor beta chains were sequenced from one sample in a study of T cells in Graves' hyperthyroidism and ophthalmopathy. There were TCR beta CDR3 regions amplified from RNA transcripts. The study used the HTBI primer set for a first-round RT-PCR of the TCR CDR3. In TCRdb, the multiplex PCR reads were re-called with MiXCR into one record per CDR3 protein. The data contain around 340,000 distinct CDR3 sequences, about 18% of them seen just once; the ten biggest clones take up about 53%. Sequenced: blood. The receptor source for this set is a woman aged 45-59 years with Graves' hyperthyroidism.

In its sample, this clonotype was seen many times. The V call is TRBV11-2, the J call TRBJ1-1; 7 bases line up with TRBD1. This CDR3 is built from 12 residues. Per the germline V gene, CDR1 is SGHAT and CDR2 is FQNNGV. Trimming took 5 bases from V and 10 from J; bases not matched to a gene: 7. Here the CDR3 DNA reads TGTGCCAGCAGCGCAAAACAGGGGCCAGCTTTCTTT. Translated, it gives CASSAKQGPAFF.

The V and J genes are TRBV5-1 and TRBJ2-3, with 9 bases matching TRBD1. The CDR3 has 15 amino acids. Trimming removed 3 bases from V and 5 bases from J; junction bases left unmatched: 7. In germline, CDR1 is SGHRS, CDR2 YFSETQ. CDR3 protein: CASSYGQGQGDTQYF. DNA for the CDR3: TGCGCCAGCAGCTACGGACAGGGGCAGGGAGATACGCAGTATTTT.

The J gene is TRBJ1-5, the V gene TRBV7-2; unclear D gene. V was pared by 2 bases and J by 3 bases, with 8 bases between. The germline V gene encodes CDR1 SGHTA and CDR2 FQGNSA. The CDR3 is made up of 14 amino acids. The CDR3 loop reads CASSLLRTNQPQHF. The DNA for the CDR3 is TGTGCCAGCAGCTTATTACGGACCAATCAGCCCCAGCATTTT.

This clonotype was found a few times. This rearrangement joins TRBV6-1 to TRBJ1-5; unclear D gene. Germline loops: CDR1 MNHNS, CDR2 SASEGT. Between the trimmed V and J ends, which lost 5 bases and 0 bases, there was a span of 8 bases. CDR3 length equals 14 residues. The CDR3 reads CASSPEYSNQPQHF. Written as DNA, the CDR3 is TGTGCCAGCAGTCCAGAGTATAGCAATCAGCCCCAGCATTTT.

This clonotype occurred a few times. The gene calls are TRBV9 and TRBJ2-2; the D gene could be TRBD1 or TRBD2 (5 bases each). This CDR3 comprises 14 residues. Per germline, CDR1 SGDLS and CDR2 YYNGEE. Between the trimmed V and J ends, which lost 4 bases and 3 bases, there was a span of 10 bases. The chain's CDR3 is CASSLPGHTGELFF. As DNA, the CDR3 is TGTGCCAGCAGCTTACCGGGGCACACCGGGGAGCTGTTTTTT. Variable domain in full (rest from reference TRBV9 and TRBJ2-2): DSGVTQTPKHLITATGQRVTLRCSPRSGDLSVYWYQQSLDQGLQFLIQYYNGEERAKGNILERFSAQQFPDLHSELNLSSLELGDSALYFCASSLPGHTGELFFGEGSRLTVL.

This clonotype was detected many times. The chain employs TRBV30 and TRBJ1-1, with D tentatively TRBD1 (5 bases). This CDR3 contains 12 residues. Germline-derived CDR1 and CDR2 are GTSNPN and SVGIG (reference sequence). The V and J ends lost 3 bases and 3 bases respectively, with 8 bases between them. DNA for the CDR3: TGTGCCTGGAGCAGGGTGGACACTGAAGCTTTCTTT. As protein: CAWSRVDTEAFF.

The sample holds many counts of this clonotype. This chain joins TRBV3-1 and TRBJ2-1; TRBD1 or TRBD2 may be the D gene (5 bases each). Germline lookup yields CDR1 LGHDT and CDR2 YNNKEL (reference sequence). The CDR3 spans 12 residues. V was cut by 5 bases and J by 13 bases, with 15 bases left in between. The CDR3 loop is CASSGTDLSQFF. CDR3 DNA: TGTGCCAGCAGCGGGACGGACCTTAGCCAGTTCTTC.

This clonotype was counted at least ten times. The V call is TRBV18, the J call TRBJ2-7; D possibly uses TRBD1 or TRBD2 (5 bases each). Germline V gene sequence: CDR1 KGHSH, CDR2 LQKENI. V lost 4 bases to trimming and J lost 5 bases, with 15 bases between them. The CDR3 is 14 residues long. CDR3 DNA: TGTGCCAGCTCACTCGGGACGCCTAACCACGAGCAGTACGTC. Protein product: CASSLGTPNHEQYV.

The sample holds many counts of this clonotype. The chain combines TRBV6-5 with TRBJ2-3; 10 bases align to TRBD2. Looked up from germline, CDR1 is MNHEY and CDR2 is SVGAGI. With 0 bases clipped from V and 4 bases from J, the junction kept 13 bases outside the gene matches. The CDR3 extends over 19 amino acids. The CDR3 DNA reads as TGTGCCAGCAGTTACTCGGGGAGACTAGCGGGTCCCGGGGCAGATACGCAGTATTTT. It yields the protein CASSYSGRLAGPGADTQYF.

At least ten counts were recorded for this clonotype. This chain connects TRBV6-1 to TRBJ2-5, with 7 bases identical to TRBD2. The V gene end was trimmed by 7 bases and the J gene end by 5 bases; junction bases not matched to a gene: 13. In germline, CDR1 is MNHNS, CDR2 SASEGT. The CDR3 consists of 15 residues. As DNA, the CDR3 is TGTGCCAGCAAGCGGGACTGGGATTTCGGGGAGACCCAGTACTTC. Its protein product is CASKRDWDFGETQYF.

The V and J genes are TRBV5-6 and TRBJ1-1, with D perhaps matching TRBD1 (6 bases). The germline V gene encodes CDR1 SGHDT and CDR2 YYEEEE. The CDR3 contains 14 residues. The ends were cut back, 7 bases at V and 0 bases at J, with 13 bases in the middle. CDR3 amino acids: CASALGDMNTEAFF. CDR3 DNA: TGTGCCAGCGCCCTAGGGGACATGAACACTGAAGCTTTCTTT.

This chain joins TRBV28 and TRBJ2-1; D gene unclear. In germline, CDR1 is MDHEN, CDR2 SYDVKM. The CDR3 length is 15 residues. V lost 3 bases and J lost 0, with 9 bases in between. The CDR3 protein is CASSFQPSSYNEQFF. Here the CDR3 DNA reads TGTGCCAGCAGTTTCCAGCCAAGCTCCTACAATGAGCAGTTCTTC.

This clonotype was counted ten times or more. The chain uses TRBV12-3 or TRBV12-4 and TRBJ2-3; D tentatively fits TRBD1 or TRBD2 (5 bases each). Trimming removed 3 bases from V and 0 bases from J, with 10 bases in between. This CDR3 region has 15 residues. The CDR3 coding sequence is TGTGCCAGCAGTTTGTGGGACGTCAGCACAGATACGCAGTATTTT. Its translation: CASSLWDVSTDTQYF.

The V and J genes are TRBV30 and TRBJ1-5; perhaps TRBD1 as D (6 bases). The CDR3 length is 13 residues. In germline, CDR1 is GTSNPN, CDR2 SVGIG (reference sequence). With 3 bases removed from V and 5 bases from J, the gap between germline ends came to 11 bases. The CDR3 sequence is CAWSPHRDQPQHF. The CDR3 nucleotides are TGTGCCTGGAGCCCTCACAGGGATCAGCCCCAGCATTTT. Combining the CDR3 with reference TRBV30 and TRBJ1-5 gives the whole variable domain SQTIHQWPATLVQPVGSPLSLECTVEGTSNPNLYWYRQAAGRGLQLLFYSVGIGQISSEVPQNLSASRPQDRQFILSSKKLLLSDSGFYLCAWSPHRDQPQHFGDGTRLSIL.

The chain joins TRBV27 to TRBJ1-1; 8 positions match TRBD1. V was clipped by 3 bases and J by 2 bases; unmatched bases: 8. In germline, CDR1 is MNHEY, CDR2 SMNVEV (reference sequence). CDR3 length: 16 residues. The CDR3 DNA reads as TGTGCCAGCAGTTTCACAGGGGGTGGGGAAAACACTGAAGCTTTCTTT. Protein: CASSFTGGGENTEAFF.

This clonotype was counted only a few times. The rearrangement joins TRBV6-6 to TRBJ1-6; D gene ambiguous. Looked up from germline, CDR1 is MNHNY and CDR2 is SVGAGI (reference sequence). This CDR3 is 13 amino acids long. The ends were cut back, 6 bases at V and 5 bases at J, with 8 bases in the middle. As DNA, the CDR3 is TGTGCCAGCAGGACAAGGGATAATTCACCCCTCCACTTT. Encoded protein: CASRTRDNSPLHF.

The chain has TRBV10-3 and TRBJ2-4; D may match TRBD1 or TRBD2 (5 bases each). The CDR3 runs to 16 residues. Germline assignment: CDR1 ENHRY and CDR2 SYGVKD. Deletions cut 10 bases from V and 2 bases from J, with 21 bases between. The CDR3 region has the DNA TGTGCCACCAGCCCGGGACGACGATTGACCAAAAACATTCAGTACTTC. Translation: CATSPGRRLTKNIQYF.

This chain links TRBV5-1 with TRBJ1-5, with 9 nucleotides matching TRBD1. The CDR3 extends over 14 amino acids. Germline trimming cut 8 bases from V and 4 bases from J; bases unmatched to any gene: 7. Germline CDR1 reads SGHRS; CDR2 reads YFSETQ. The CDR3 region is CARCQGQGNQPQHF. The CDR3 region has the DNA TGCGCCAGGTGCCAGGGACAGGGAAATCAGCCCCAGCATTTT. The full variable domain, rest sourced from reference TRBV5-1 and TRBJ1-5, is KAGVTQTPRYLIKTRGQQVTLSCSPISGHRSVSWYQQTPGQGLQFLFEYFSETQRNKGNFPGRFSGRQFSNSRSEMNVSTLELGDSALYLCARCQGQGNQPQHFGDGTRLSIL.

The CDR3 protein is CASSQEAYRETEAFF. In DNA, the CDR3 is TGTGCCAGCAGCCAAGAAGCTTACAGGGAGACTGAAGCTTTCTTT. This chain uses TRBV11-2 with TRBJ1-1, with TRBD1 as a possible D gene (6 bases). The CDR3 runs 15 residues. Per the germline V gene, CDR1 is SGHAT and CDR2 is FQNNGV. Trimming left V 5 bases short and J 5 bases short, with 18 bases between.

This clonotype was counted at least ten times. This rearrangement joins TRBV20-1 to TRBJ2-1; 7 bases match TRBD2. The CDR3 runs 14 residues. Trimming at V came to 6 bases and at J to 4 bases, leaving 9 bases not matched to a gene. CDR1 and CDR2 (germline): DFQATT, SNEGSKA (reference sequence). In DNA form, the CDR3 reads TGCAGTGCAAATGGACTAGGGAATTACAATGAGCAGTTCTTC. Encoded protein: CSANGLGNYNEQFF.

This clonotype was counted ten times or more. V is TRBV28 and J is TRBJ2-3; TRBD2 agrees at 14 bases. This CDR3 has 18 residues. Germline trimming cut 4 bases from V and 6 bases from J; bases unmatched to any gene: 12. Per the germline V gene, CDR1 is MDHEN and CDR2 is SYDVKM. The CDR3 here is CASSSPSTSGRDSDTQYF. The CDR3 region has the DNA TGTGCCAGCAGTTCACCCTCGACTAGCGGGAGGGATTCGGATACGCAGTATTTT.

The chain links TRBV27 to TRBJ1-1; D remains unclear. Germline V CDR1 and CDR2: MNHEY, SMNVEV (reference sequence). Trimming pared 0 bases from V and 0 bases from J, leaving 8 bases between. CDR3 length: 15 amino acids. As DNA, the CDR3 is TGTGCCAGCAGTTTATCCGCAGGCCTGAACACTGAAGCTTTCTTT. It codes for CASSLSAGLNTEAFF.